These T cell receptor beta chains were read from a single sample in a study of blood T cell repertoires in COVID-19. Some clones are missing from TCRdb's copy, which holds only in-frame ones; the method was immunoSEQ multiplex PCR. The table shows 200,000 to 250,000 clones, with 84% occurring only once. Input material: PBMCs or T cells enriched from blood (not recorded which). These receptors were taken from a woman aged 40 to 50 who had recovered from COVID-19. CDR3s include the opening cysteine and the closing phenylalanine or tryptophan. A D gene is named only where the DNA matches it firmly. Part of the rows lack a size; the others show once, few, many or a class for expanded clones.

CDR3aa | CDR3nt | j_gene | d_gene | abundance | v_gene
CATSRRGDTGELFF | TGTGCCACCAGCAGACGAGGTGACACCGGGGAGCTGTTTTTT | TRBJ2-2 | NA | NA | TRBV15
CASSLSIRYNEQFF | TGTGCCAGCAGCCTAAGCATCCGTTACAATGAGCAGTTCTTC | TRBJ2-1 | NA | NA | TRBV7-9
CSARQGSDTEAFF | TGCAGCGCCCGACAGGGCTCGGACACTGAAGCTTTCTTT | TRBJ1-1 | TRBD1 | NA | TRBV29-1
CASSGQGYGYTF | TGTGCGTCGTCCGGGCAGGGCTATGGCTACACCTTC | TRBJ1-2 | NA | NA | TRBV27
CASSTPGGNQPQHF | TGTGCCAGTAGTACGCCGGGGGGCAATCAGCCCCAGCATTTT | TRBJ1-5 | NA | NA | TRBV19
CASSLTASGRSSYNEQFF | TGCGCCAGCAGCTTGACTGCTAGCGGGAGGTCCTCCTACAATGAGCAGTTCTTC | TRBJ2-1 | TRBD2 | once | TRBV5-1
CASSLPGGNGNTIYF | TGTGCCAGCAGTCTGCCTGGAGGGAACGGAAACACCATATATTTT | TRBJ1-3 | NA | NA | TRBV28
CASQVGGIYSNQPQHF | TGTGCCAGCCAGGTTGGGGGGATTTATAGCAATCAGCCCCAGCATTTT | TRBJ1-5 | NA | NA | TRBV28
CASSQGGPRGNTIYF | TGTGCCAGCAGCCAGGGGGGTCCGAGGGGAAACACCATATATTTT | TRBJ1-3 | NA | NA | TRBV3-1/TRBV3-2
CASSPRQTYNEQFF | TGTGCCAGCTCACCGAGGCAAACCTACAATGAGCAGTTCTTC | TRBJ2-1 | NA | few | TRBV18
CASMRREGTGELFF | TGTGCCAGTATGAGGCGGGAGGGCACCGGGGAGCTGTTTTTT | TRBJ2-2 | TRBD2 | NA | TRBV19
CASSFARVDQPQHF | TGTGCCAGCAGTTTTGCCAGGGTGGATCAGCCCCAGCATTTT | TRBJ1-5 | NA | NA | TRBV28
CASSIGQSNTEAFF | TGTGCCAGCAGCATAGGACAGTCGAACACTGAAGCTTTCTTT | TRBJ1-1 | NA | few | TRBV3-1/TRBV3-2
CASSLNRVLSNQPQHF | TGTGCCAGCTCACTCAACAGGGTTTTGAGCAATCAGCCCCAGCATTTT | TRBJ1-5 | NA | NA | TRBV18
CASSPRRDIGIGYTF | TGTGCCAGTAGTCCCCGCCGGGACATCGGTATTGGCTACACCTTC | TRBJ1-2 | NA | once | TRBV19
CASSPNLPGQGNYGYTF | TGTGCCAGCTCACCAAACCTCCCGGGACAGGGCAACTATGGCTACACCTTC | TRBJ1-2 | TRBD1 | NA | TRBV18
CASSLGGRGREAFF | TGTGCCAGCAGCTTGGGGGGCCGAGGCAGAGAAGCTTTCTTT | TRBJ1-1 | NA | few | TRBV5-6
CASSRSGRDNEKLFF | TGTGCCAGCAGCCGTTCCGGGAGGGATAATGAAAAACTGTTTTTT | TRBJ1-4 | NA | once | TRBV14
CASSDWGGTSGRAYNEQFF | TGTGCCAGCAGTGACTGGGGGGGGACTAGCGGGAGGGCCTACAATGAGCAGTTCTTC | TRBJ2-1 | TRBD2 | NA | TRBV6-4
CASSKPRGAGGQETQYF | TGTGCCAGCAGCAAACCCCGCGGGGCGGGGGGACAAGAGACCCAGTACTTC | TRBJ2-5 | NA | NA | TRBV21-1
CASSSGTSGNNEQFF | TGTGCCAGCAGTTCTGGGACTAGCGGGAACAATGAGCAGTTCTTC | TRBJ2-1 | TRBD2 | NA | TRBV27
CASSMRPGGSYGYTF | TGTGCCAGTAGTATGCGCCCAGGGGGTTCCTATGGCTACACCTTC | TRBJ1-2 | TRBD1 | few | TRBV19
CAISESGRGNSPLHF | TGTGCCATCAGTGAGTCGGGGAGGGGAAATTCACCCCTCCACTTT | TRBJ1-6 | NA | NA | TRBV10-3
CASSDLTGETQYF | TGTGCCAGCAGTGATCTAACAGGGGAGACCCAGTACTTC | TRBJ2-5 | NA | NA | TRBV2
CASSPGHLKGGELFF | TGTGCCAGCTCACCAGGACACTTAAAGGGCGGGGAGCTGTTTTTT | TRBJ2-2 | NA | NA | TRBV18
CASSPDDRPNTEAFF | TGTGCCAGCAGCCCCGATGACAGACCCAACACTGAAGCTTTCTTT | TRBJ1-1 | NA | NA | TRBV4-2
CASSLGLFREADTQYF | TGCGCCAGCAGCTTGGGACTTTTTCGGGAGGCAGATACGCAGTATTTT | TRBJ2-3 | TRBD2 | NA | TRBV5-1
CASSLADGTGYNEQFF | TGCGCCAGCAGCTTGGCCGATGGGACAGGGTACAATGAGCAGTTCTTC | TRBJ2-1 | TRBD1 | NA | TRBV5-1
CASSDSLTSYEQYF | TGTGCCAGCTCCGACTCGTTAACCTCCTACGAGCAGTACTTC | TRBJ2-7 | NA | NA | TRBV27
CASSEWQLGQQETQYF | TGCGCCAGCAGTGAGTGGCAACTAGGGCAACAAGAGACCCAGTACTTC | TRBJ2-5 | NA | NA | TRBV10-2
CASSLGLLAGPRMTDTQYF | TGCGCCAGCAGCTTGGGGTTACTAGCGGGTCCTCGGATGACAGATACGCAGTATTTT | TRBJ2-3 | TRBD2 | NA | TRBV5-1
CASSSDAVGVSGSVGGELFF | TGCGCCAGCAGCTCAGACGCAGTTGGGGTTAGCGGGAGTGTCGGCGGGGAGCTGTTTTTT | TRBJ2-2 | TRBD2 | NA | TRBV5-1
CASSLVARGQETQYF | TGCGCCAGCAGCTTGGTGGCCAGGGGCCAAGAGACCCAGTACTTC | TRBJ2-5 | NA | NA | TRBV5-1
CASSWGRAGGPKTGELFF | TGTGCCAGTAGTTGGGGTCGAGCGGGAGGCCCCAAGACCGGGGAGCTGTTTTTT | TRBJ2-2 | TRBD2 | NA | TRBV19
CASSFLDWGVSYGYTF | TGTGCCAGCAGCTTTTTAGATTGGGGAGTATCCTATGGCTACACCTTC | TRBJ1-2 | NA | NA | TRBV7-2
CSASTDNTEAFF | TGCAGTGCTAGTACAGATAACACTGAAGCTTTCTTT | TRBJ1-1 | NA | NA | TRBV20-1
CATSDGRQGSNEKLFF | TGTGCCACCAGTGATGGGAGACAGGGATCAAATGAAAAACTGTTTTTT | TRBJ1-4 | TRBD1 | NA | TRBV24-1
CASSPGQGNQPQHF | TGTGCCAGTAGCCCGGGACAAGGGAATCAGCCCCAGCATTTT | TRBJ1-5 | NA | NA | TRBV19
CATATGSFNEQFF | TGTGCCACCGCTACGGGAAGCTTCAATGAGCAGTTCTTC | TRBJ2-1 | NA | NA | TRBV18
CASSVQGHSGNTIYF | TGTGCCAGCAGCGTACAGGGACACTCTGGAAACACCATATATTTT | TRBJ1-3 | NA | NA | TRBV9
CASSGDSPTEAFF | TGCGCCAGCAGTGGGGACAGTCCGACTGAAGCTTTCTTT | TRBJ1-1 | TRBD1 | NA | TRBV10-1
CASSQDNNYGYTF | TGCGCCAGCAGCCAAGATAATAACTATGGCTACACCTTC | TRBJ1-2 | NA | NA | TRBV4-1
CASSLAGQGASGYTF | TGTGCCAGCAGCTTGGCCGGACAGGGGGCTTCTGGCTACACCTTC | TRBJ1-2 | TRBD1 | NA | TRBV11-2
CASRRTGGNTGELFF | TGTGCCAGCAGGCGGACAGGGGGGAACACCGGGGAGCTGTTTTTT | TRBJ2-2 | TRBD1 | once | TRBV2
CASSLTGGPETQYF | TGTGCCAGCAGCTTAACAGGGGGGCCAGAGACCCAGTACTTC | TRBJ2-5 | TRBD1 | NA | TRBV7-2
CASSPGTSGYNEQFF | TGTGCCAGCAGTCCGGGGACTAGCGGGTACAATGAGCAGTTCTTC | TRBJ2-1 | TRBD2 | NA | TRBV7-9
CASSFKGPEAFF | TGTGCCAGCAGCTTTAAGGGGCCTGAAGCTTTCTTT | TRBJ1-1 | NA | NA | TRBV5-5
CASTRQGAVDGYTF | TGTGCCAGTACCCGACAGGGGGCAGTCGATGGCTACACCTTC | TRBJ1-2 | TRBD1 | NA | TRBV19
CASSLGEALYNEQFF | TGTGCCAGCAGCTTGGGGGAGGCCCTCTACAATGAGCAGTTCTTC | TRBJ2-1 | NA | NA | TRBV5-6
CASSLGQGGNTEAFF | TGTGCCAGCAGCTTAGGACAGGGGGGGAACACTGAAGCTTTCTTT | TRBJ1-1 | TRBD1 | NA | TRBV7-9
CASSLSGIFLSGANVLTF | TGTGCCAGCTCATTATCGGGGATTTTTTTATCTGGGGCCAACGTCCTGACTTTC | TRBJ2-6 | NA | once | TRBV18
CASSLMRETGELFF | TGTGCCAGCAGCTTGATGAGGGAGACCGGGGAGCTGTTTTTT | TRBJ2-2 | NA | NA | TRBV5-4
CASSSNRDRAGNTIYF | TGTGCCAGCAGCTCAAATCGAGACAGGGCCGGAAACACCATATATTTT | TRBJ1-3 | TRBD1 | NA | TRBV11-2
CASSPRTGGTEAFF | TGTGCCAGCAGCCCAAGGACAGGAGGAACTGAAGCTTTCTTT | TRBJ1-1 | TRBD1 | NA | TRBV9
CASSLDGRAAGTEAFF | TGTGCCAGCAGCTTAGACGGGAGGGCGGCGGGGACTGAAGCTTTCTTT | TRBJ1-1 | NA | NA | TRBV7-2
CATRRADSFLETQYF | NA | TRBJ2-5 | NA | NA | TRBV15
CASSYGAGISGNTIYF | TGTGCCAGCAGTTACGGTGCGGGAATCTCTGGAAACACCATATATTTT | TRBJ1-3 | NA | NA | TRBV6-5
CASSFSGRGPYNEQFF | TGTGCCAGCAGTTTCTCCGGGAGAGGCCCCTACAATGAGCAGTTCTTC | TRBJ2-1 | NA | NA | TRBV28